Listed below are T cell receptor beta chains from one sample, sequenced in a study of cytotoxic CD8 clonotypes in ibrutinib-treated CLL. Clones were read by immunoSEQ multiplex PCR, and TCRdb kept only the in-frame ones, dropping some. Of more than 200,000 clones in the sample, 70% were seen once. The source material was PBMCs, sampled after 24 months of ibrutinib treatment. All receptors come from a human donor with chronic lymphocytic leukemia. Both conserved end residues are part of each CDR3. D genes are given only for firm matches. The size field is filled for only some rows; it gives once, few, many or a size class.

J gene	clone size	V gene	D gene	CDR3 DNA	CDR3 protein
TRBJ2-7	.	TRBV27	.	TGTGCCAGCAGTTTCCTTCACCGGGAGCAGTACTTC	CASSFLHREQYF
TRBJ1-2	.	TRBV27	.	TGTGCCAGCTCTCTATCGGGCCCTTATGGCTACACCTTC	CASSLSGPYGYTF
TRBJ2-5	.	TRBV27	.	TGTGCCAGCAGTTGGGGGGCCGGGTCCGTTGAGACCCAGTACTTC	CASSWGAGSVETQYF
TRBJ2-1	few	TRBV9	TRBD2	TGTGCCAGCAGCGTAGCCTTGCTAGCGGGATATCAAGATGAGCAGTTCTTC	CASSVALLAGYQDEQFF
TRBJ2-1	.	TRBV7-9	.	TGTGCCACCGCGAGGCTAGCAGGCGATGAGCAGTTCTTC	CATARLAGDEQFF
TRBJ1-4	once	TRBV19	.	TGTGCCAGTAGTCGCCCGGGACAAGATAATGAAAAACTGTTTTTT	CASSRPGQDNEKLFF
TRBJ2-2	.	TRBV28	.	TGTGCCAGCAGCCCTTTCTGGACAGCGAACACCGGGGAGCTGTTTTTT	CASSPFWTANTGELFF
TRBJ2-2	.	TRBV30	TRBD1	TGTGCCCGTGACAGGGGGCTTATCACCGGGGAGCTGTTTTTT	CARDRGLITGELFF
TRBJ2-1	.	TRBV4-1	.	TGCGCCAGCAGCCTAGGTGACGTGGCCCGTGAGCAGTTCTTC	CASSLGDVAREQFF
TRBJ2-7	.	TRBV7-2	.	TGTGCCAGCAGCCCCGGAGTGGGCGGGCGCCGGTACTTC	CASSPGVGGRRYF
TRBJ2-1	.	TRBV27	TRBD2	TGTGCCAGCAGTATCCGAGGGACTAGCGGGCTGAATGAGCAGTTCTTC	CASSIRGTSGLNEQFF
TRBJ1-1	.	TRBV7-3	TRBD1	TGTGCCAGCAGCGTCGACAGGGTGGGAACTGAAGCTTTCTTT	CASSVDRVGTEAFF
TRBJ2-7	.	TRBV4-2	TRBD2	TGTGCCAGCAGCCAGCCCGAGGCCGGACTAGCAGACGAGCAGTACTTC	CASSQPEAGLADEQYF
TRBJ2-3	.	TRBV19	.	TGTGCCACAGCCGGCGGGGTTCTCACAGATACGCAGTATTTT	CATAGGVLTDTQYF
TRBJ2-2	.	TRBV7-3	.	TGTGCCAGCAGCTTAACAGCGGGTCCCACCGGGGAGCTGTTTTTT	CASSLTAGPTGELFF
TRBJ2-4	few	TRBV5-4	TRBD1	TGTGCCAGCAGCTTGGCGGCAGGGGGCATCGACATTCAGTACTTC	CASSLAAGGIDIQYF
TRBJ1-4	.	TRBV28	.	TGTGCCAGCAGTTCAGCAACTAATGAAAAACTGTTTTTT	CASSSATNEKLFF
TRBJ2-5	.	TRBV9	.	TGTGCCAGCAGCGTGGCGCAAGAGACCCAGTACTTC	CASSVAQETQYF
TRBJ2-7	.	TRBV28	TRBD2	TGTGCCAGCAGTTTGGCCCTAGCGGGAGCCTACGAGCAGTACTTC	CASSLALAGAYEQYF
TRBJ2-1	.	TRBV5-6	TRBD2	TGTGCCAGCAGCTTGGCCTATGGGGCGGGAGTCTACAATGAGCAGTTCTTC	CASSLAYGAGVYNEQFF
TRBJ2-1	.	TRBV29-1	TRBD2	TGCAGCGTTATGGGGGGGACCCCCGTACCCATTAATGAGCAGTTCTTC	CSVMGGTPVPINEQFF
TRBJ2-7	few	TRBV6-1	.	TGTGCCAGCCCCCCGGGGAGACAGTACTCCTACGAGCAGTACTTC	CASPPGRQYSYEQYF
TRBJ1-2	few	TRBV28	.	TGTGCCAGCAGCCGAGGGTTTGGCTACACCTTC	CASSRGFGYTF
TRBJ2-3	.	TRBV11-2	.	TGTGCCAGCAGCTTAGCCCTTTACACAGATACGCAGTATTTT	CASSLALYTDTQYF
TRBJ1-3	.	TRBV7-9	.	TGTGCCAGCAGACCCGCAGGGGCAGCTGGAAACACCATATATTTT	CASRPAGAAGNTIYF
TRBJ2-5	few	TRBV11-2	.	TGTGCCAGCAGCCCGAACCAAGAGACCCAGTACTTC	CASSPNQETQYF
TRBJ2-7	.	TRBV5-4	.	TGTGCCAGCAGCTTGGGTAACGAGCAGTACTTC	CASSLGNEQYF
TRBJ1-5	.	TRBV4-1	TRBD1	TGCGCCAGCAGCCAAGGGGACAGGGAGTTGGGGCAGCCCCAGCATTTT	CASSQGDRELGQPQHF
TRBJ2-1	.	TRBV27	.	TGTGCCAGCAGTTTACTCCCCTCGGCGTGGAATGAGCAGTTCTTC	CASSLLPSAWNEQFF
TRBJ2-2	.	TRBV25-1	.	TGTGCCAGCAGTGAATATTTGGGGGCGAAAACCGGGGAGCTGTTTTTT	CASSEYLGAKTGELFF
TRBJ1-2	.	TRBV28	.	TGTGCCAGCAGTCTGACAGACTATGGCTACACCTTC	CASSLTDYGYTF
TRBJ1-1	once	TRBV25-1	TRBD1	TGTGCCAGCAGTGATCCCACAGGGGCAGGGACAAAGTTT	CASSDPTGAGTKF
TRBJ1-2	.	TRBV5-6	TRBD1	TGTGCCAGCAGCTTGCCAGACAGGGACTATGGCTACACCTTC	CASSLPDRDYGYTF
TRBJ2-5	.	TRBV4-2	.	TGTGCCAGCAGCCAAGACCGGGGCGATCAAGAGACCCAGTACTTC	CASSQDRGDQETQYF
TRBJ2-5	.	TRBV9	TRBD2	TGTGCCAGCAGCGTAGGGGTCGAGCGGGGGACCCAAGAGACCCAGTACTTC	CASSVGVERGTQETQYF
TRBJ2-6	.	TRBV28	.	TGTGCCAGCAGTGAATATCACGGGGGGCACTCTGGGGCCAACGTCCTGACTTTC	CASSEYHGGHSGANVLTF
TRBJ2-5	.	TRBV7-2	.	TGTGCCAGCAGCTCTGACAGCGAGACCCAGTACTTC	CASSSDSETQYF
TRBJ2-7	.	TRBV9	.	TGTGCCAGCAGCGTTGAGGACAGAACTTACGAGCAGTACTTC	CASSVEDRTYEQYF
TRBJ2-1	.	TRBV2	.	TGTGCCTATACGAGACTGGCTATCGTTAATGAGCAGTTCTTC	CAYTRLAIVNEQFF
TRBJ1-2	.	TRBV5-1	TRBD1	TGCGCCAGCAGCTGGGGAGACAGGGTTGACTATGGCTACACCTTC	CASSWGDRVDYGYTF
TRBJ2-1	few	TRBV18	TRBD2	TGTGCCAGCTCGCGGACTAGCGGGGCCATCTCCTACAATGAGCAGTTCTTC	CASSRTSGAISYNEQFF
TRBJ1-1	.	TRBV9	TRBD1	TGTGCCAGCAGCGTTAGATCAGGGGGCGCGAACACTGAAGCTTTCTTT	CASSVRSGGANTEAFF